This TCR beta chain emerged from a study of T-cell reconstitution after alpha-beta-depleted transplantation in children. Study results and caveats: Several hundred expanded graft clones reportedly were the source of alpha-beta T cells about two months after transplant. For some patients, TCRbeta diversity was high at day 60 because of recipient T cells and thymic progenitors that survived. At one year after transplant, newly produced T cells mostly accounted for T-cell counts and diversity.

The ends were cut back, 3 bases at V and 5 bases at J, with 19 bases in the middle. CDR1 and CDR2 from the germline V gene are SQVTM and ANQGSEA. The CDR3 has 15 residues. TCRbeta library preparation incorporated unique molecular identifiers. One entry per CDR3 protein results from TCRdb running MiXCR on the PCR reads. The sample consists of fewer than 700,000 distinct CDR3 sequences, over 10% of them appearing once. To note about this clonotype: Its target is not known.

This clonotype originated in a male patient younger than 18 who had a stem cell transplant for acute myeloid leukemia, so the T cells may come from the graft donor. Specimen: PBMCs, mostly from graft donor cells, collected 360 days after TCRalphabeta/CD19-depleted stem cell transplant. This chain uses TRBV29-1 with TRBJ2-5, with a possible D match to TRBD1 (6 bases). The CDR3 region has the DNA TGCAGCGTTGATCCAGGGGCCAGCGCGGTCGAGACCCAGTACTTC. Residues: CSVDPGASAVETQYF. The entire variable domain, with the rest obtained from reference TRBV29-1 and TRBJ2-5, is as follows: SAVISQKPSRDICQRGTSLTIQCQVDSQVTMMFWYRQQPGQSLTLIATANQGSEATYESGFVIDKFPISRPNLTFSTLTVSNMSPEDSSIYLCSVDPGASAVETQYFGPGTRLLVL.